Listed here are 11 T cell receptor beta chains from one sample, sequenced in a study of blood T cells in healthy people across ages. Then a second PCR, running roughly 7 to 11 cycles, was carried out with a sample-barcoded 5' primer and a J-beta primer mix. TCRdb re-called the 5' RACE reads through MiXCR, storing one row per CDR3 protein. The sample shows hundreds of thousands of distinct CDR3 sequences, 25% of them seen only once. These data also formed part of another study, on T cells of mothers and their children.

Material for sequencing was blood. The source is a boy younger than 18 in good health.

This clonotype was counted only a few times. The chain is built from TRBV4-2 and TRBJ2-7; 7 nucleotides match TRBD2. V was pared by 0 bases and J by 3 bases, with 8 bases of the junction left unmatched. Germline V lookup: CDR1 LGHNA, CDR2 YNFKEQ. This CDR3 has 16 amino acids. CDR3 loop: CASSQDEAGEGYEQYF. In DNA form, the CDR3 reads TGTGCCAGCAGCCAAGATGAGGCGGGAGAGGGCTACGAGCAGTACTTC.

J is TRBJ2-3 and V is TRBV6-5; D gene uncertain. The CDR3 extends over 11 amino acids. V lost 5 bases to trimming and J lost 8 bases, with 8 bases between them. Germline loops: CDR1 MNHEY, CDR2 SVGAGI. CDR3 loop: CASSKSATQYF. CDR3 sequence (DNA): TGTGCCAGCAGTAAGAGCGCTACGCAGTATTTT.

The V and J genes are TRBV15 and TRBJ2-5, with D possibly TRBD2 on 6 matching bases. V lost 0 bases, J lost 5 bases, and 16 bases lay in between. The germline CDR1 and CDR2 sequences are LNHNV and YYDKDF (reference sequence). The CDR3 runs 16 residues. CDR3: CATSRESIIRGETQYF. As DNA, the CDR3 is TGTGCCACCAGCAGAGAGTCTATCATCCGGGGGGAGACCCAGTACTTC.

This clonotype appeared a few times. The chain employs TRBV7-9 and TRBJ2-3; 16 bases match TRBD2. J gave up 5 bases and V 4 bases, and 6 bases lay outside the gene matches. The CDR3 is 17 amino acids. Germline V CDR1 and CDR2: SEHNR, FQNEAQ (reference sequence). The CDR3 DNA reads TGTGCCAGCAGCTCCGGGACTAGCGGGAGGGCCTTAGATACGCAGTATTTT. Its translation is CASSSGTSGRALDTQYF.

This clonotype has just a few counts. The V call is TRBV4-3, the J call TRBJ2-2; D is ambiguous. Germline lookup yields CDR1 LGHNA and CDR2 YSLEER. Trimming cost V 1 base and J 7 bases, with 4 bases left between them. The CDR3 contains 12 residues. The CDR3: CASSQVGGELFF. The CDR3 DNA reads TGCGCCAGCAGCCAAGTCGGCGGGGAGCTGTTTTTT.

The CDR3 nucleotides read TGTGCCAGCAGCGACCCACCGAATTCACCCCTCCACTTT. It is translated as CASSDPPNSPLHF. The V and J genes are TRBV7-8 and TRBJ1-6, with D uncertain. Germline V gene lookup returns CDR1 SGHVS and CDR2 FQNEAQ. This CDR3 has 13 amino acids. V lost 5 bases and J lost 7, with 9 bases in between.

This clonotype was observed a handful of times. The CDR3 is CASSPGELFF. The CDR3, as DNA: TGTGCCAGCAGCCCGGGGGAGCTGTTTTTT. The genes are TRBV7-8 and TRBJ2-2; D remains unclear. Trimming removed 5 bases at V and 8 bases at J, with 3 bases between. The CDR3 spans 10 residues. Germline CDR1 SGHVS, CDR2 FQNEAQ.

The V call is TRBV20-1, the J call TRBJ2-3; 12 nucleotides match TRBD2. V gave up 1 base and J gave up 3 bases; unmatched junction bases: 8. Germline values: CDR1 DFQATT, CDR2 SNEGSKA (reference sequence). The length of the CDR3 is 17 residues. The DNA for the CDR3 is TGCAGTGCTAGAGCGGCGTCTAGCGGGGGGGTTACAGATACGCAGTATTTT. Its protein is CSARAASSGGVTDTQYF.

The table lists this clonotype with a few counts. The rearrangement joins TRBV5-1 to TRBJ2-5; the match to TRBD2 covers 14 bases. The length of the CDR3 is 17 residues. After removal of 4 bases from V and 5 bases from J, the junction contained 10 bases not matched to a gene. Germline CDR1 reads SGHRS; CDR2 reads YFSETQ. The CDR3 sequence is CASSPGLAGVEGETQYF. The CDR3 DNA reads TGCGCCAGCAGCCCGGGACTAGCGGGGGTCGAAGGCGAGACCCAGTACTTC.

The chain uses TRBV10-3 and TRBJ1-5; 7 nucleotides align to TRBD1. Germline trimming cut 2 bases from V and 6 bases from J; bases unmatched to any gene: 7. The CDR3 has 15 residues. In germline, CDR1 is ENHRY, CDR2 SYGVKD. The CDR3 nucleotides read TGTGCCATCAGTGAGACCCACAGGGGACCTCAGCCCCAGCATTTT. This codes for CAISETHRGPQPQHF.

The chain couples TRBV29-1 to TRBJ2-5, with 8 bases fitting TRBD1. CDR3 length equals 12 residues. Germline V gene data show CDR1 as SQVTM and CDR2 as ANQGSEA. V gave up 7 bases and J gave up 3 bases; unmatched junction bases: 4. The CDR3 sequence is CSAETGEETQYF. The CDR3 DNA follows: TGCAGCGCGGAGACAGGGGAAGAGACCCAGTACTTC.